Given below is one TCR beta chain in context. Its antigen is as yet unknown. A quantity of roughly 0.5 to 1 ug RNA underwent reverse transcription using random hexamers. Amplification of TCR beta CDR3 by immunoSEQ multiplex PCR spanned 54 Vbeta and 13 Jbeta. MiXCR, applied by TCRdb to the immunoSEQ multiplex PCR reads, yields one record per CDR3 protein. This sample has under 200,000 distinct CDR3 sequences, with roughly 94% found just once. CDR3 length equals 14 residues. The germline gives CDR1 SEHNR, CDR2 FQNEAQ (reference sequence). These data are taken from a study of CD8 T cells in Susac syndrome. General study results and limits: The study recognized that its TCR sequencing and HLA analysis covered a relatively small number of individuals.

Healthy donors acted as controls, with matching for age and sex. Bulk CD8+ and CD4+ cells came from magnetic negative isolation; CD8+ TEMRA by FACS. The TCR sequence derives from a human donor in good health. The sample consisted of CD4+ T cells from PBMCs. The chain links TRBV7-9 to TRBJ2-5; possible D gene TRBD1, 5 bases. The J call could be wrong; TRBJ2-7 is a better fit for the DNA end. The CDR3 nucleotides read TGTGCCAGCAGCTTATTAGACAGACCCTACGAGCAGTACGTC. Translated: CASSLLDRPYEQYV.